The clone carrying this T cell receptor beta chain showed up just once. Assay used: immunoSEQ multiplex PCR; TCRdb lists only in-frame clones, some missing. Of 26,000 or so clones listed, roughly 89% were seen once; the top ten hold around 16%. The sample is drawn from a study of T cell changes during pregnancy in multiple sclerosis. V was trimmed by 8 bases and J by 1 base, leaving 8 bases between them. The CDR3 has 12 residues. Germline loops: CDR1 LNHDA, CDR2 SQIVND (reference sequence). The rearrangement joins TRBV19 to TRBJ1-1; D is ambiguous. The sequencing used CD8+ T cells from peripheral blood mononuclear cells, collected in the second trimester of pregnancy. The clonotype was recovered from a female donor with multiple sclerosis, enrolled in a pregnancy study. The CDR3: CASYRENTEAFF. Here the CDR3 DNA reads TGTGCCAGTTATCGGGAGAACACTGAAGCTTTCTTT.